This T cell receptor (beta chain) was recorded in a study of T cells after yellow fever vaccination. Turning to the study itself: Preparation used SMART-Seq v4 Ultra Low Input for the low-cell-number fractions. Study-level points and caveats: CD4 and CD8 compartments shared a small share of clonotypes, likely from convergent recombination.

As regards this clonotype: Its matching antigen is unknown.

Germline V gene sequence: CDR1 SGHTA, CDR2 FQGNSA. Trimming removed 5 bases at V and 7 bases at J, with 17 bases between. The CDR3 totals 14 residues. From the 5' RACE reads, TCRdb called clonotypes with MiXCR, one entry per CDR3 protein. Of about 360,000 distinct CDR3 sequences listed, over 5% are singletons. Sequenced material: PBMCs, taken 5 days after the yellow fever booster vaccination. This chain joins TRBV7-2 and TRBJ2-5; TRBD2 is a possible D gene (5 bases). The source is a man younger than 45 who received the YFV17D yellow fever vaccine. CDR3 residues: CASSAAGGKTTQYF. The CDR3 bases are TGTGCCAGCAGCGCGGCGGGCGGTAAAACGACCCAGTACTTC.